This T cell receptor (beta chain) originates from a study of blood T cell repertoires in COVID-19. As originally analysed: Reference gene primer amplification yielded estimated nucleated cell counts. TCRdb's copy holds only in-frame clones and misses some; the assay was immunoSEQ multiplex PCR. The V and J calls and clone size come from that table; D and trimming were worked out from the DNA. The repertoire includes some 60,000 clones, about three quarters of them detected once, and under 25% sits in the top ten. Germline V gene sequence: CDR1 KGHSH, CDR2 LQKENI. CDR3 length: 16 amino acids. V lost 3 bases and J lost 7; bases outside the gene matches: 6. This clone was seen a handful of times.

The gene calls are TRBV18 and TRBJ2-1; 13 positions match TRBD2. The receptor was derived from a man between 25 and 39 years old with COVID-19, enrolled during active disease. Sample: peripheral blood. CDR3 amino acids: CASSPPGTSGENEQFF. The CDR3 DNA is TGTGCCAGCTCACCCCCCGGGACTAGCGGGGAGAATGAGCAGTTCTTC.